The clone carrying this T cell receptor (beta chain) appeared once. The data originate from a study of OX40 agonist ivuxolimab in advanced cancers. Patients with a history of autoimmune disease or on systemic immunosuppression were excluded. The protocol was immunoSEQ multiplex PCR, while the TCRdb copy is restricted to in-frame clones and leaves out a portion. Among about 61,000 clones, 70% to 90% were seen once, and the ten largest hold roughly 0.5%. Germline V gene sequence: CDR1 SGHVS, CDR2 FQNEAQ. The CDR3 is made up of 15 amino acids. Trimming at V came to 4 bases and at J to 1 base, leaving 0 bases not matched to a gene.

The receptor's source is an adult with an advanced solid tumor such as melanoma, head and neck, liver or kidney cancer. The specimen comprised CD4+ or CD8+ T cells sorted from blood, sampled in a trial of the OX40 agonist ivuxolimab. V gene TRBV7-8 combines with J gene TRBJ2-2, with TRBD2 matching 10 bases. CDR3 sequence (DNA): TGTGCCAGCAGCTCTAGCGGGAGGAACACCGGGGAGCTGTTTTTT. As protein: CASSSSGRNTGELFF.